A single sample gave rise to the 2 T cell receptor beta chains below, sequenced in a study of long-term antiretroviral therapy in people with HIV. Survey level was the resolution at which the v3.0 immunoSEQ assay ran. Clones were read by immunoSEQ multiplex PCR, and TCRdb kept only the in-frame ones, dropping some. The table has approximately 24,000 clones, almost 80% seen once. Sample: unsorted PBMCs, taken 2.1 years after starting antiretroviral therapy. These TCRs come from a young man with HIV.

The rearrangement joins TRBV7-8 to TRBJ2-7; 10 nucleotides line up with TRBD2. Germline values: CDR1 SGHVS, CDR2 FQNEAQ. J gave up 6 bases and V 5 bases, and 16 bases lay outside the gene matches. This CDR3 comprises 17 residues. DNA for the CDR3: TGTGCCAGCAGCCCATCCAGCGGGAGGGCCGTATTTTCCGAGCAGTACTTC. Its protein product is CASSPSSGRAVFSEQYF.

The chain uses TRBV6-5 and TRBJ1-2; D is unresolved. The CDR3 runs 15 residues. Germline assignment: CDR1 MNHEY and CDR2 SVGAGI. V dropped 2 bases and J dropped 7 bases, with 17 bases sitting between them. CDR3 DNA: TGTGCCAGCAGTTACAAAATCGGCAGTACGTCTGGCTACACCTTC. Its protein is CASSYKIGSTSGYTF.